This T cell receptor (beta chain) is drawn from a study of neurological immune-mediated disorders. This clonotype was seen ten or more times. 5'RACE with 10-nucleotide random UMIs generated the cDNA. Using its own MiXCR run on the 5' RACE reads, TCRdb lists one record per CDR3 protein. This table holds just over 30,000 distinct CDR3 sequences, around 4% found once. V was clipped by 6 bases and J by 2 bases; unmatched bases: 6. This CDR3 has 15 residues. Germline V gene sequence: CDR1 SGHRS, CDR2 YFSETQ. The chain has TRBV5-1 and TRBJ2-7, with 12 positions matching TRBD2. The TCR originated in a woman in her forties in good health. Input material: CD4+ T cells from blood. CDR3 sequence (DNA): TGCGCCAGCACTGCCGGACTAGCGGGGACCTACGAGCAGTACTTC. Translation gives CASTAGLAGTYEQYF.